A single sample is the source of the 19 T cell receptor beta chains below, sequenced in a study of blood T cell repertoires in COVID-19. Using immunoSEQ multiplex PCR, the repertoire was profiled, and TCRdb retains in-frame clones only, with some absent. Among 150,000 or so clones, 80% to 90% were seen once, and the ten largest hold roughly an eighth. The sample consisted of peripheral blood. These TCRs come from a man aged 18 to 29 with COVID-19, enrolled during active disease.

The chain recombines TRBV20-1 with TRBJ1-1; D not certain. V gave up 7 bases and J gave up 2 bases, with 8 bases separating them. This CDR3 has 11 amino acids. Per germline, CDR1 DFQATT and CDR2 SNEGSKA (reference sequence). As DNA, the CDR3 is TGCAGTGTTGGGAGCAACACTGAAGCTTTCTTT. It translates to CSVGSNTEAFF.

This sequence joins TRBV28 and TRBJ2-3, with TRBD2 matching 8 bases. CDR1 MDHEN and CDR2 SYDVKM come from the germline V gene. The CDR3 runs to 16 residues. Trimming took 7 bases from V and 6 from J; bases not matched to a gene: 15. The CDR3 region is CASTNPGRGLGDTQYF. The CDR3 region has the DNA TGTGCCAGCACCAACCCCGGGAGGGGCCTTGGGGATACGCAGTATTTT. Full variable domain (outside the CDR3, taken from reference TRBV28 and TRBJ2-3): DVKVTQSSRYLVKRTGEKVFLECVQDMDHENMFWYRQDPGLGLRLIYFSYDVKMKEKGDIPEGYSVSREKKERFSLILESASTNQTSMYLCASTNPGRGLGDTQYFGPGTRLTVL.

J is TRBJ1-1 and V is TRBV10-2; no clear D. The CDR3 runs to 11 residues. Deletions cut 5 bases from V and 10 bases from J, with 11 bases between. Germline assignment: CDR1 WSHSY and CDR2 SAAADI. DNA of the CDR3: TGCGCCAGCAGTCAAACCTATGCAGCTTTCTTT. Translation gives CASSQTYAAFF.

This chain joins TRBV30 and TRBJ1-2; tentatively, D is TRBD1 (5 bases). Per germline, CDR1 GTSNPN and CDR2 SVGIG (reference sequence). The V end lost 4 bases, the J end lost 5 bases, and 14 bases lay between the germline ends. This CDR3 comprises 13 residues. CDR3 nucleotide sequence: TGTGCCTGGACTCTGACAGTCGGGTATGGCTACACCTTC. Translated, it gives CAWTLTVGYGYTF.

The CDR3 reads CASSLRQGGTDTQYF. CDR3 bases: TGTGCCAGCAGCCTTAGACAGGGGGGCACAGATACGCAGTATTTT. The chain combines TRBV3-1 (or the pseudogene TRBV3-2) with TRBJ2-3; TRBD1 matches at 9 bases. The CDR3 is made up of 15 amino acids. V dropped 4 bases and J dropped 1; count of bases not matched to a gene: 3. In germline, CDR1 is LGHDT, CDR2 YNNKEL (reference sequence).

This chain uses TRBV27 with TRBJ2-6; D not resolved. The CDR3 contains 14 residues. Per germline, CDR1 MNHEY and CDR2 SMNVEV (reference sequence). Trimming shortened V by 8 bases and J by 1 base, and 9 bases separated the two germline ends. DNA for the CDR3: TGTGCCAGCCAACGGTCGTCTGGGGCCAACGTCCTGACTTTC. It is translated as CASQRSSGANVLTF.

The CDR3 DNA follows: TGTGCCACCAGTGCCCCCCCGGAGGATGAGCAGTTCTTC. Translation gives CATSAPPEDEQFF. The V gene is TRBV24-1, the J gene TRBJ2-1, with a tentative D call TRBD2 (5 bases). The CDR3 is 13 amino acids. Trimming left V 5 bases short and J 8 bases short, with 12 bases between. Germline loops: CDR1 KGHDR, CDR2 SFDVKD.

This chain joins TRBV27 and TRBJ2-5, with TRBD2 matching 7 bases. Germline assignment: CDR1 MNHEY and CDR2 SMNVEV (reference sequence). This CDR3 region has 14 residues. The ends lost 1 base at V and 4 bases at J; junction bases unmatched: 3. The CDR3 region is CASSLWGGGETQYF. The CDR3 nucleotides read TGTGCCAGCAGTTTATGGGGGGGTGGAGAGACCCAGTACTTC.

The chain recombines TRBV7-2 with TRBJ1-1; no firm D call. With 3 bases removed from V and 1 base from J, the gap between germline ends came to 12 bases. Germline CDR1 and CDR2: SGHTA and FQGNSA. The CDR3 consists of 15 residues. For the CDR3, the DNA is TGTGCCAGCAGCTTGATCCAGACAAGGAACACTGAAGCTTTCTTT. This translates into CASSLIQTRNTEAFF.

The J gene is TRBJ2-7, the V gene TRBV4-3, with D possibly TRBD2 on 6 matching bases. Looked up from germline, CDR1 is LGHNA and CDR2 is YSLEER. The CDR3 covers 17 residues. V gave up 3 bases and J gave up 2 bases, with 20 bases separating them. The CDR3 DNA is TGCGCCAGCAGCCATAATGTGGAGGGTACTCCTCCCTACGAGCAGTACTTC. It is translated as CASSHNVEGTPPYEQYF.

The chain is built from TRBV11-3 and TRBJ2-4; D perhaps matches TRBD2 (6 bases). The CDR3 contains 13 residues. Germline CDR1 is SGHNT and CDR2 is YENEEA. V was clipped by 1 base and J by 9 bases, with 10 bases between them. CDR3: CASSLAGVGIQYF. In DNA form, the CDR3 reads TGTGCCAGCAGCTTAGCGGGGGTGGGCATTCAGTACTTC.

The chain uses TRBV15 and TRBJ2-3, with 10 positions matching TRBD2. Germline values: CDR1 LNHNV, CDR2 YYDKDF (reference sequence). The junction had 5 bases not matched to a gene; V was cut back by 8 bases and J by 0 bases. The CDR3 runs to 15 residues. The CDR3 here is CATRGLASSTDTQYF. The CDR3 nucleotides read TGTGCCACCCGGGGACTAGCGTCTAGCACAGATACGCAGTATTTT.

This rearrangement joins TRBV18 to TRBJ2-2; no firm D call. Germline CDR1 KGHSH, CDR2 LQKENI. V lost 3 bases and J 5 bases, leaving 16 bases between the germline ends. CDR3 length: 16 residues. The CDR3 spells CASSPRSFQKTGELFF. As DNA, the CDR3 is TGTGCCAGCTCACCGCGGTCCTTTCAAAAGACCGGGGAGCTGTTTTTT.

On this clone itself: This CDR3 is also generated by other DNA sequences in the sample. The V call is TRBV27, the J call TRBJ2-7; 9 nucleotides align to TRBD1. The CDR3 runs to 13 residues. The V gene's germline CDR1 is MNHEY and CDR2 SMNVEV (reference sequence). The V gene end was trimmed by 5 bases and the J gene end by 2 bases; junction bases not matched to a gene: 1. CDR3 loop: CASSRDRAYEQYF. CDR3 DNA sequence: TGTGCCAGCAGTAGGGACAGGGCCTACGAGCAGTACTTC.

The CDR3 bases are TGCGCCAGCAGCTTCGGGACTAGTTCAGAGACCCAGTACTTC. This gives the protein CASSFGTSSETQYF. J is TRBJ2-5 and V is TRBV5-1, with 8 bases identical to TRBD2. Unmatched junction bases numbered 4, after V lost 2 bases and J lost 4 bases. The CDR3 is 14 amino acids. CDR1 SGHRS and CDR2 YFSETQ come from the germline V gene.

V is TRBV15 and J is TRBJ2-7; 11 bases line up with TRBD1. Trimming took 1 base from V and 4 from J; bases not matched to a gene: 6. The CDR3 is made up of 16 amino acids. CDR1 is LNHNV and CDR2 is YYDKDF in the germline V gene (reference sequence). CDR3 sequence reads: CATSRGLGQGGYEQYF. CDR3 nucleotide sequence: TGTGCCACCAGCAGAGGCCTGGGACAGGGGGGGTACGAGCAGTACTTC.

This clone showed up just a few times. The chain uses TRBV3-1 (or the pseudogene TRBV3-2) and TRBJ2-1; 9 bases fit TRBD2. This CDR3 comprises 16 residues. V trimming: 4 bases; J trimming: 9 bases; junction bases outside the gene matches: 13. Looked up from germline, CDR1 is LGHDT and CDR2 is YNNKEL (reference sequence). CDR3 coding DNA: TGTGCCAGCAGCCCGTCCAGGGCTAGCGGGACCGGTGAGCAGTTCTTC. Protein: CASSPSRASGTGEQFF.

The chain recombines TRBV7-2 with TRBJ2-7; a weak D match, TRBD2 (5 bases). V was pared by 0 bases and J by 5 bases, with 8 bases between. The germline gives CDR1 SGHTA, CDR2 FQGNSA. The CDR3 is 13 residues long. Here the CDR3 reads CASSLAGKDEQYF. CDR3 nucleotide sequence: TGTGCCAGCAGCTTAGCCGGGAAGGACGAGCAGTACTTC.

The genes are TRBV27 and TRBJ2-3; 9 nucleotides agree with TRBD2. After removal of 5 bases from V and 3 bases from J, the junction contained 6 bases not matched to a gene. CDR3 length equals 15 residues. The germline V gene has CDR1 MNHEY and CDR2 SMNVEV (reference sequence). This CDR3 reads CASSLSGRKTDTQYF. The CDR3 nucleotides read TGTGCCAGCAGTCTAAGCGGGAGGAAGACAGATACGCAGTATTTT.